The T cell receptor beta chain described here comes from a study of blood T cell repertoires in COVID-19. How the authors handled the data: Nucleated cell number was recorded as an estimate derived from reference gene primer amplification. Assay: immunoSEQ multiplex PCR; the TCRdb copy retains only in-frame clones and omits some. V and J calls and clone size are those listed in that table; D and trimming were worked out from the DNA. The repertoire holds approximately 4,900 clones, with 89% as singletons. The CDR3 extends over 15 amino acids. With V trimmed by 5 bases and J by 2 bases, 7 bases remained unmatched. Looked up from germline, CDR1 is SGHTA and CDR2 is FQGNSA.

V is TRBV7-2 and J is TRBJ1-2; 8 bases fit TRBD1. This clonotype was sampled from a human donor in a cohort sampled during active COVID-19. Sequencing was performed on peripheral blood. CDR3 residues: CASSPTRDRNYGYTF. The DNA of the CDR3 is TGTGCCAGCAGCCCAACCCGGGACAGGAACTATGGCTACACCTTC.